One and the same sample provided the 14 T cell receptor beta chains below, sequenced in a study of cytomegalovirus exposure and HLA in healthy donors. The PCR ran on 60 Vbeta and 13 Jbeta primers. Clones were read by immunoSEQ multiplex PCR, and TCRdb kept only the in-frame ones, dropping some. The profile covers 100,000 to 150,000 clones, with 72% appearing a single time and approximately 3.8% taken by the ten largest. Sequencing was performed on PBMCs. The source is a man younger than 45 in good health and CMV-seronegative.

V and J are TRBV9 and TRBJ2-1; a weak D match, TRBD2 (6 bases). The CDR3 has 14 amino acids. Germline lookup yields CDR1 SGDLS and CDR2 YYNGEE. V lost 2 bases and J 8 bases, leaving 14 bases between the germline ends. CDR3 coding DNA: TGTGCCAGCAGCGTTACTTTACCGGGGGATGAGCAGTTCTTC. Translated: CASSVTLPGDEQFF.

The CDR3 sequence is CASSLRAGVYTGELFF. The CDR3 DNA follows: TGTGCCAGCAGCTTGAGGGCAGGGGTCTACACCGGGGAGCTGTTTTTT. The chain is built from TRBV5-4 and TRBJ2-2; a possible D gene is TRBD1 (6 bases). Germline lookup yields CDR1 SGHNT and CDR2 YYREEE (reference sequence). This CDR3 comprises 16 residues. The V end was cut by 1 base, the J end by 3 bases, with 13 bases between.

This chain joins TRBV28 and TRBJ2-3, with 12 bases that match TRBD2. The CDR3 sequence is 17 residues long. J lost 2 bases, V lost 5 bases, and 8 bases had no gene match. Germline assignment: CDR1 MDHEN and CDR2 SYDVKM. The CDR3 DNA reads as TGTGCCAGCAGTCCTCCTGGACTAGCGGGGTACACAGATACGCAGTATTTT. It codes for CASSPPGLAGYTDTQYF.

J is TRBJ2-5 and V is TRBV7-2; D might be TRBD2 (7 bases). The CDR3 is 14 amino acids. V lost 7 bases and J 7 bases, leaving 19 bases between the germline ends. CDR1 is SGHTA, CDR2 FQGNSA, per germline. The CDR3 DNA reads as TGTGCCAGCATAACCGGGGGGCATAGGGGGACCCAGTACTTC. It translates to CASITGGHRGTQYF.

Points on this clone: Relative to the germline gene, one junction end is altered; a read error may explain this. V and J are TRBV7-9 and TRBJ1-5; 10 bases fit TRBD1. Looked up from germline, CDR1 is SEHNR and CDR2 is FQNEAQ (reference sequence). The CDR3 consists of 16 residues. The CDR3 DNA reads TGTTCCAGCAGCTTAGGAGGGGACAGGGGCCTTCAGCCCCAGCATTTT. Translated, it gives CSSSLGGDRGLQPQHF.

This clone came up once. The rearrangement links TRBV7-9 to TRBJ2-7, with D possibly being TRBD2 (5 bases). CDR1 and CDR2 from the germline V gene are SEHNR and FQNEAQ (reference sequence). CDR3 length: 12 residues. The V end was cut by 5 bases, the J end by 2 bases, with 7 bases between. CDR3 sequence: CASSRGTYEQYF. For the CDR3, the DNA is TGTGCCAGCAGCCGGGGTACCTACGAGCAGTACTTC.

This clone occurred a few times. As DNA, the CDR3 is TGTGCCTGGAGTCGGACTAGCTTCCGAGATGAGCAGTTCTTC. It yields the protein CAWSRTSFRDEQFF. The V and J genes are TRBV30 and TRBJ2-1, with TRBD2 identical over 8 bases. V trimming: 2 bases; J trimming: 8 bases; junction bases outside the gene matches: 8. This CDR3 region has 14 residues. CDR1 and CDR2 (germline): GTSNPN, SVGIG (reference sequence).

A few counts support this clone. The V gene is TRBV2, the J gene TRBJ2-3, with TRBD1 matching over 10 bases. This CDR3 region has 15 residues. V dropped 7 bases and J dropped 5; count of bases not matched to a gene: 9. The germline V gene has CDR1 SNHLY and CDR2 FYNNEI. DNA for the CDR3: TGTGCCAGCACCTACATGACAGGGGGCGGAGATACGCAGTATTTT. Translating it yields CASTYMTGGGDTQYF.

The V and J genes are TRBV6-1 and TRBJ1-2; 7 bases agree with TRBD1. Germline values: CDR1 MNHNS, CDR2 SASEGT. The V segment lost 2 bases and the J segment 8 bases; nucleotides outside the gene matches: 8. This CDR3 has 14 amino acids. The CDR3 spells CASSERGTVGGYTF. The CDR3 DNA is TGTGCCAGCAGTGAAAGGGGGACAGTGGGGGGCTACACCTTC.

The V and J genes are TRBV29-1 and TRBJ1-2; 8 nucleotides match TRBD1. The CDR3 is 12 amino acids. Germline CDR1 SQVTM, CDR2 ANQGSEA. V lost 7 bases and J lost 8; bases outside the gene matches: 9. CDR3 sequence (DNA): TGCAGCGCGGACAGGGCCAGGGAGGGCTACACCTTC. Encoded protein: CSADRAREGYTF.

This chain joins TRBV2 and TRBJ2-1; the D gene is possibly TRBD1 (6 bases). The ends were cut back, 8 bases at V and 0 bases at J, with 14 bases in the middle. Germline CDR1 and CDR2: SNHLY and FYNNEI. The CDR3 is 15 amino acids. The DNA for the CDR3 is TGTGCCAGCGTAACAGGGTTAAGCTCCTACAATGAGCAGTTCTTC. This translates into CASVTGLSSYNEQFF.

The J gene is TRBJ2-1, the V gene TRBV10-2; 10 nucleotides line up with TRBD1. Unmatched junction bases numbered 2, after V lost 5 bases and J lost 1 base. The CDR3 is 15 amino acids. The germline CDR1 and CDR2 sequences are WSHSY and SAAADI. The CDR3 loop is CASSLDRGSYNEQFF. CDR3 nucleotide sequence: TGCGCCAGCAGTCTGGACAGGGGGTCCTACAATGAGCAGTTCTTC.

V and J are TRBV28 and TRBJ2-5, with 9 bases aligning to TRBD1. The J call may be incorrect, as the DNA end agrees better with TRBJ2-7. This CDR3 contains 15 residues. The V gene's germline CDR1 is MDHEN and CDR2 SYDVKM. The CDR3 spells CASRGLGTGKYEQYF. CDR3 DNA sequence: TGTGCCAGCAGGGGGTTAGGGACAGGGAAGTACGAGCAGTACTTC.

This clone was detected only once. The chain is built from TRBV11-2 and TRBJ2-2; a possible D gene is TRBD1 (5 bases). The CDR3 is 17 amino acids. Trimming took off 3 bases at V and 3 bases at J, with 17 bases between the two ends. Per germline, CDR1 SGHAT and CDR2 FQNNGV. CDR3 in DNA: TGTGCCAGCAGCTTGTTGATGGTACAGGCGGACACCGGGGAGCTGTTTTTT. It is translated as CASSLLMVQADTGELFF.